This T cell receptor beta chain is from a study of CD8 T cells in Susac syndrome. The authors reverse transcribed roughly 0.5 to 1 ug RNA with random hexamers. A multiplex approach, immunoSEQ multiplex PCR, amplified TCR beta CDR3 across 54 Vbeta and 13 Jbeta. TCRdb re-derived calls from the immunoSEQ multiplex PCR reads in MiXCR, one entry per CDR3 protein. Of 140,000 or so distinct CDR3 sequences in the sample, around 94% were seen once. This receptor was obtained from a human donor in good health. Specimen: CD4+ T cells from PBMCs.

The chain's CDR3 is CASSGLTGVGANVLTF. CDR3 bases: TGTGCCAGCAGTGGGCTAACAGGGGTTGGGGCCAACGTCCTGACTTTC. This chain links TRBV6-1 with TRBJ2-6, with 7 bases that match TRBD1. Germline V gene data show CDR1 as MNHNS and CDR2 as SASEGT. Losses at the gene ends were 4 bases for V and 3 bases for J; bases not matched to a gene: 6. The CDR3 is 16 amino acids.